The clone carrying this TCR beta chain was seen at least ten times. This entry belongs to a study of neurological immune-mediated disorders. Using its own MiXCR run on the 5' RACE reads, TCRdb lists one record per CDR3 protein. The sample contains tens of thousands of distinct CDR3 sequences, 10% of which appear only once. Material: PBMCs. This clonotype originated in a woman in her 40s with HTLV-1-associated myelopathy (HAM/TSP).

In DNA, the CDR3 is TGTGCCAGCAGCTCGACAGAACTCTACGAGCAGTACTTC. Translated: CASSSTELYEQYF. The chain joins TRBV7-2 to TRBJ2-7, with D perhaps matching TRBD1 (5 bases). From germline, CDR1 is SGHTA and CDR2 FQGNSA. The V end was cut by 4 bases, the J end by 3 bases, with 10 bases between. The CDR3 loop spans 13 amino acids. Full variable domain (rest looked up from reference TRBV7-2 and TRBJ2-7): GAGVSQSPSNKVTEKGKDVELRCDPISGHTALYWYRQSLGQGLEFLIYFQGNSAPDKSGLPSDRFSAERTGGSVSTLTIQRTQQEDSAVYLCASSSTELYEQYFGPGTRLTVT.